Included here is one TCR beta chain sequence, with context. Measured with immunoSEQ multiplex PCR; TCRdb has only the in-frame clones, and not every one. This table holds tens of thousands of clones, 88% found once. The data belong to a study of blood T cell repertoires in COVID-19. Study-wide context: The analysed material was cDNA or gDNA that came from T cells, B-cell-depleted T cells, or PBMCs.

V lost 5 bases to trimming and J lost 4 bases; unmatched junction nucleotides: 7. The CDR3 loop spans 15 amino acids. The germline V gene has CDR1 SGHAT and CDR2 FQNNGV. The rearrangement links TRBV11-2 to TRBJ2-2; 7 bases are shared with TRBD2. The clonotype comes from a human donor in a cohort sampled during active COVID-19. Material: peripheral blood. The CDR3 here is CASSAGRLSTGELFF. Written as DNA, the CDR3 is TGTGCCAGCAGCGCCGGGAGGCTCTCCACCGGGGAGCTGTTTTTT.